The text below deals with one T cell receptor (beta chain). Its antigen is unidentified. The data were taken from a study of beta chain features in type 1 diabetes. Whole-study context: Regarding age, gender and cell yields, patients proved similar to healthy donors. Study outcomes and limitations: It was not settled here whether HLA type affects TCRB rearrangement. Type 1 diabetes patients had moderately but significantly shorter TCRB CDR3s in all four CD4+ subsets. The study found that naive, central memory and Treg TCRB repertoires appeared more similar in patients than in healthy donors. Whatever favoring of shorter templates PCR might show would apply equally to patients and controls.

As every portion of the isolated RNA was reverse transcribed, the sequencing read expressed TCRB transcripts. Data came from immunoSEQ multiplex PCR; TCRdb stores just in-frame clones and leaves some out. Altogether 100,000 to 150,000 clones are present, around 15% being singletons, with the ten largest covering over 2%. This CDR3 contains 17 residues. V was cut by 1 base and J by 5 bases, with 19 bases left in between. CDR1 is SGHTA and CDR2 is FQGNSA in the germline V gene. This receptor was obtained from a man aged 30 to 45 with type 1 diabetes. Sequencing input: central memory CD4+ T cells from blood. V and J are TRBV7-2 and TRBJ2-3; D is ambiguous. CDR3 DNA sequence: TGTGCCAGCAGCTTAGGAACGGGTCCCTCCGCCGGAGATACGCAGTATTTT. Its protein is CASSLGTGPSAGDTQYF.